What follows are 21 T cell receptor beta chains derived from one specimen sequenced in a study of molecular identifiers for immune sequencing clone quantification. MiXCR was run by TCRdb on the PCR reads, yielding one entry per CDR3 protein. In the table there are roughly 100,000 distinct CDR3 sequences, 30% to 45% of which are singletons. Sequenced: naive CD8+ T cells from blood, with Jurkat cell RNA spiked in. Subset of the sample: FACS-sorted CD8+CD4-CCR7+CD45RA+ naive T cells. These receptor sequences come from a human donor in good health. Some libraries in this study had Jurkat cell RNA spiked in.

The rearrangement joins TRBV5-3 to TRBJ2-3; possible D gene TRBD2, 5 bases. TRBV5-3 is recorded as an ORF, its role being uncertain. With 8 bases removed from V and 9 bases from J, the gap between germline ends came to 22 bases. The CDR3 spans 14 residues. CDR3: CASSPWTCQITQYF. The DNA for the CDR3 is TGTGCCAGCAGCCCATGGACTTGCCAGATAACGCAGTATTTT.

The chain has TRBV5-6 and TRBJ1-1; D possibly corresponds to TRBD1 (6 bases). V lost 4 bases to trimming and J lost 1 base, with 14 bases between them. Germline CDR1 is SGHDT and CDR2 is YYEEEE. This CDR3 region has 15 residues. The CDR3 is CASSGPDRQNTEAFF. Written as DNA, the CDR3 is TGTGCCAGCAGCGGACCGGACAGACAGAACACTGAAGCTTTCTTT.

The CDR3: CASSIVGARQPQHF. The CDR3 DNA reads TGTGCCAGTAGTATTGTGGGGGCGAGGCAGCCCCAGCATTTT. The chain links TRBV19 to TRBJ1-5, with TRBD1 as a possible D gene (6 bases). Trimming took off 3 bases at V and 7 bases at J, with 13 bases between the two ends. The CDR3 sequence is 14 residues long. The V gene's germline CDR1 is LNHDA and CDR2 SQIVND (reference sequence).

The V gene is TRBV7-6, the J gene TRBJ2-7; tentatively, D is TRBD1 or TRBD2 (5 bases each). Germline V gene lookup returns CDR1 SGHVS and CDR2 FNYEAQ. The V and J ends lost 6 bases and 7 bases respectively, with 25 bases between them. The CDR3 spans 16 residues. The CDR3 loop is CASSLFSPGREGEQYF. CDR3 nucleotide sequence: TGTGCCAGCAGTTTATTCTCTCCGGGACGGGAAGGGGAGCAGTACTTC. Supplemented by reference TRBV7-6 and TRBJ2-7, the full variable domain reads GAGVSQSPRYKVTKRGQDVALRCDPISGHVSLYWYRQALGQGPEFLTYFNYEAQQDKSGLPNDRFSAERPEGSISTLTIQRTEQRDSAMYRCASSLFSPGREGEQYFGPGTRLTVT.

The chain couples TRBV7-6 to TRBJ1-1; D is uncertain. Germline CDR1 and CDR2: SGHVS and FNYEAQ. This CDR3 is 13 amino acids long. Trimming removed 2 bases from V and 8 bases from J, with 12 bases in between. DNA for the CDR3: TGTGCCAGCAGCTTATTGCCGAGCGCGGAAGCTTTCTTT. Encoded protein: CASSLLPSAEAFF.

On this clonotype itself: This may be a read error: a much more frequent sequence differs by one nucleotide. As the CDR3 is not closed by the conserved phenylalanine or tryptophan, this likely results from a read error. The chain employs TRBV12-3 or TRBV12-4 and TRBJ2-2; TRBD2 matches 8 bases. This CDR3 contains 14 residues. Trimming removed 5 bases from V and 5 bases from J; junction bases left unmatched: 4. CDR3 loop: CASSPSSGTGELFI. Written as DNA, the CDR3 is TGTGCCAGCAGTCCGTCTAGCGGGACCGGGGAGCTGTTTATT.

This clonotype was picked up a small number of times. V gene TRBV28 combines with J gene TRBJ2-2; TRBD1 matches at 8 bases. V shed 6 bases and J 6 bases; nucleotides not matched to a gene: 9. Germline CDR1 MDHEN, CDR2 SYDVKM. This CDR3 is built from 15 residues. In DNA, the CDR3 is TGTGCCAGCAGCCCTCCGGACAGGGCGTCCGGGGAGCTGTTTTTT. This codes for CASSPPDRASGELFF. Full variable domain (outside the CDR3, taken from reference TRBV28 and TRBJ2-2): DVKVTQSSRYLVKRTGEKVFLECVQDMDHENMFWYRQDPGLGLRLIYFSYDVKMKEKGDIPEGYSVSREKKERFSLILESASTNQTSMYLCASSPPDRASGELFFGEGSRLTVL.

The rearrangement uses TRBV6-5 and TRBJ2-7; maybe TRBD2 (6 bases). Germline assignment: CDR1 MNHEY and CDR2 SVGAGI. The germline V and J ends were trimmed by 2 bases and 2 bases, with 13 bases remaining between them. The CDR3 consists of 15 residues. CDR3 sequence reads: CASSYGTEGTYEQYF. CDR3 nucleotide sequence: TGTGCCAGCAGTTACGGGACGGAGGGGACCTACGAGCAGTACTTC.

The chain is built from TRBV12-3 or TRBV12-4 and TRBJ2-3; no definite D call. V was clipped by 5 bases and J by 5 bases, with 17 bases between them. CDR3 length: 15 residues. CDR3 loop: CASSTAPYGGDTQYF. CDR3 sequence (DNA): TGTGCCAGCAGTACAGCACCGTATGGCGGAGATACGCAGTATTTT.

The gene calls are TRBV27 and TRBJ2-7; tentatively, D is TRBD1 (6 bases). This CDR3 has 13 amino acids. With 3 bases removed from V and 3 bases from J, the gap between germline ends came to 9 bases. Germline V gives CDR1 MNHEY, CDR2 SMNVEV (reference sequence). CDR3 loop: CASSLTRGYEQYF. In nucleotides, the CDR3 is TGTGCCAGCAGTTTGACCAGGGGCTACGAGCAGTACTTC.

This clonotype was counted many times. The rearrangement joins TRBV28 to TRBJ2-7, with D perhaps assigned TRBD1 or TRBD2 (5 bases each). Looked up from germline, CDR1 is MDHEN and CDR2 is SYDVKM. This CDR3 has 12 amino acids. Trimming removed 3 bases from V and 6 bases from J, with 9 bases in between. CDR3 protein: CASSLGTGEQYF. The DNA of the CDR3 is TGTGCCAGCAGTTTGGGGACCGGCGAGCAGTACTTC.

This clonotype came up many times. V gene TRBV9 combines with J gene TRBJ2-3; D remains ambiguous. CDR3 length: 9 residues. The V end lost 7 bases, the J end lost 5 bases, and 2 bases lay between the germline ends. CDR1 is SGDLS and CDR2 is YYNGEE in the germline V gene. The CDR3 sequence is CASGDTQYF. CDR3 DNA sequence: TGTGCCAGCGGAGATACGCAGTATTTT.

This clonotype was recorded a few times. V usage is TRBV7-9 and J usage is TRBJ2-5; 8 bases are shared with TRBD1. V lost 5 bases to trimming and J lost 2 bases; unmatched junction nucleotides: 4. The germline V gene has CDR1 SEHNR and CDR2 FQNEAQ (reference sequence). The CDR3 spans 14 residues. The CDR3 DNA follows: TGTGCCAGCAGCAATACAGGGGGGCAAGAGACCCAGTACTTC. This codes for CASSNTGGQETQYF.

This clonotype has more than one count but fewer than ten. The rearrangement joins TRBV9 to TRBJ2-3; TRBD2 matches at 7 bases. V lost 1 base, J lost 5 bases, and 28 bases stayed unmatched. CDR3 length: 22 residues. Germline loops: CDR1 SGDLS, CDR2 YYNGEE. The CDR3 DNA is TGTGCCAGCAGCGTAATCCCACTCGATCCCTCACTAGCGCGGGGAGATCTAGATACGCAGTATTTT. It codes for CASSVIPLDPSLARGDLDTQYF. Combining the CDR3 with reference TRBV9 and TRBJ2-3 gives the whole variable domain DSGVTQTPKHLITATGQRVTLRCSPRSGDLSVYWYQQSLDQGLQFLIQYYNGEERAKGNILERFSAQQFPDLHSELNLSSLELGDSALYFCASSVIPLDPSLARGDLDTQYFGPGTRLTVL.

The CDR3 here is CATSSRENTEAFF. CDR3 DNA: TGTGCCACCAGCTCACGGGAGAACACTGAAGCTTTCTTT. V usage is TRBV15 and J usage is TRBJ1-1, with D uncertain. Germline V gives CDR1 LNHNV, CDR2 YYDKDF (reference sequence). V was trimmed by 5 bases and J by 1 base, leaving 8 bases between them. CDR3 length: 13 residues.

In the case of this clonotype: A much bigger clone sits one base away, suggesting this may be a read error. This chain uses TRBV7-2 with TRBJ2-5; TRBD1 might be the D (6 bases). CDR3 length: 14 amino acids. The V end was cut by 5 bases, the J end by 9 bases, with 19 bases between. The germline CDR1 and CDR2 sequences are SGHTA and FQGNSA. CDR3 sequence: CASSPFLGAEPQYF. The CDR3 DNA follows: TGTGCCAGCAGCCCTTTTCTGGGGGCTGAGCCCCAGTACTTC.

This clonotype was seen a handful of times. This sequence joins TRBV18 and TRBJ2-7, with 7 bases lining up with TRBD1. Germline V CDR1 and CDR2: KGHSH, LQKENI. The CDR3 contains 14 residues. The trim removed 3 bases at V and 1 base at J, leaving 3 bases unmatched. The CDR3 sequence is CASSPRDRSYEQYF. In nucleotides, the CDR3 is TGTGCCAGCTCACCCCGGGACAGATCCTACGAGCAGTACTTC.

The chain couples TRBV19 to TRBJ2-2, with 7 bases matching TRBD1. Germline V lookup: CDR1 LNHDA, CDR2 SQIVND (reference sequence). The CDR3 extends over 12 amino acids. Germline trimming cut 5 bases from V and 8 bases from J; bases unmatched to any gene: 2. CDR3 residues: CASSADRGELFF. The CDR3 DNA follows: TGTGCCAGTAGTGCGGACAGGGGGGAGCTGTTTTTT.

This chain connects TRBV5-4 to TRBJ2-3; 7 bases are a match to TRBD2. CDR1 is SGHNT and CDR2 is YYREEE in the germline V gene (reference sequence). The CDR3 has 15 amino acids. The V and J ends lost 1 base and 2 bases, in that order; junction bases with no gene match: 4. The CDR3: CASSLFSGVTDTQYF. The CDR3 region has the DNA TGTGCCAGCAGCTTGTTCAGCGGGGTCACAGATACGCAGTATTTT.

The chain joins TRBV4-2 to TRBJ2-1, with 9 bases identical to TRBD2. The CDR3 totals 17 residues. J gave up 0 bases and V 2 bases, and 5 bases lay outside the gene matches. Germline V gene data show CDR1 as LGHNA and CDR2 as YNFKEQ. CDR3: CASSQKGAGGSYNEQFF. Here the CDR3 DNA reads TGTGCCAGCAGCCAAAAGGGAGCGGGGGGCTCCTACAATGAGCAGTTCTTC.

Details on this clonotype: One end of the junction does not line up with germline, which may come from a read error. V is TRBV28 and J is TRBJ2-3; D is possibly TRBD2 (6 bases). The V gene's germline CDR1 is MDHEN and CDR2 SYDVKM. The CDR3 is 14 amino acids. CDR3 DNA sequence: TGTGCCAGCACTGCGGGTACTAGCACAGATATGCAGTATTTT. The encoded protein is CASTAGTSTDMQYF. The full variable domain, rest sourced from reference TRBV28 and TRBJ2-3, is DVKVTQSSRYLVKRTGEKVFLECVQDMDHENMFWYRQDPGLGLRLIYFSYDVKMKEKGDIPEGYSVSREKKERFSLILESASTNQTSMYLCASTAGTSTDMQYFGPGTRLTVL.